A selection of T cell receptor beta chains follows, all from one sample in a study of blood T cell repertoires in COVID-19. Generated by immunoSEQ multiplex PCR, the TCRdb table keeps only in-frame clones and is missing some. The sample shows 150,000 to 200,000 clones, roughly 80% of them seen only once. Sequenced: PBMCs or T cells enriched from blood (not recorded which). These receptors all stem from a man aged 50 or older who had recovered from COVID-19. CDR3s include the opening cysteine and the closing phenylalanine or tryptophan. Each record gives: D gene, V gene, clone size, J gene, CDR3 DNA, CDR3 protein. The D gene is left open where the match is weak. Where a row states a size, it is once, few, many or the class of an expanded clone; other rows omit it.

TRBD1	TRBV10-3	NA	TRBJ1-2	TGTGCCATCAGGGACGGAGGGACAGCCTATGGCTACACCTTC	CAIRDGGTAYGYTF
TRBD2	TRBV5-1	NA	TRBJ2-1	TGCGCCAGCAGGCGGGAGGGCCCCCTCTCTGAGCAGTTCTTC	CASRREGPLSEQFF
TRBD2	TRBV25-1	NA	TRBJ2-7	TGTGCCAGCAGTGAATGGGTTTCTAGCGGCCGCGAAGAGCAGTACTTC	CASSEWVSSGREEQYF
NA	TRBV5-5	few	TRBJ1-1	TGTGCCAGCAGCTTGGACAGGAGCAGGTTCGAAGCTTTCTTT	CASSLDRSRFEAFF
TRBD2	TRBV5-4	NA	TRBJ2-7	TGTGCCAGCAGCTTGCCAGCGGGAGGGCCGGGGTCCTACGAGCAGTACTTC	CASSLPAGGPGSYEQYF
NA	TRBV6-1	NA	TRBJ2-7	TGTGCCAGCAGTGAATTCCCGGGAGCCTACGAGCAGTACTTC	CASSEFPGAYEQYF
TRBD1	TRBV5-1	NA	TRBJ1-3	TGCGCCAGCAGCTTAGCAGGGGGCGGTGGAAACACCATATATTTT	CASSLAGGGGNTIYF
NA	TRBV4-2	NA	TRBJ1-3	TGTGCCAGCAGCCAAACCAGAGGACAGTCCCTCTCTGGAAACACCATATATTTT	CASSQTRGQSLSGNTIYF
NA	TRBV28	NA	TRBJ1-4	TGTGCCAGCACGGAGGGTTCTAATGAAAAACTGTTTTTT	CASTEGSNEKLFF
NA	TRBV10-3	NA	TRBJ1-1	TGTGCCATTTTAGGACAGTCAGGGGACACTGAAGCTTTCTTT	CAILGQSGDTEAFF
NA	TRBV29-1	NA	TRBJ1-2	TGCAGCGTCGGGGGGGTAGGGCAGGAAAACTATGGCTACACCTTC	CSVGGVGQENYGYTF
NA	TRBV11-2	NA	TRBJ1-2	TGTGCCAGCAGCTTAGATCAAACAGGGTACTATGGCTACACCTTC	CASSLDQTGYYGYTF
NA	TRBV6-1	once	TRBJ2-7	TGTGCCAGCAGTGAAGCGCAGGGGGGCTACGAGCAGTACTTC	CASSEAQGGYEQYF
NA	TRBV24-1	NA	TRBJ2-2	TGTGCCACCAGTGCCCTTCTTCCCCTTACCGGGGAGCTGTTTTTT	CATSALLPLTGELFF
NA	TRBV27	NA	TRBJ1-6	TGTGCCAGCAGCAGTCCAACAAGCTCCTATAATTCACCCCTCCACTTT	CASSSPTSSYNSPLHF
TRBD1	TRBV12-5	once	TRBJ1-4	TGTGCTAGTGGTCCTCCGGGACAGGGCTTTGAAAAACTGTTTTTT	CASGPPGQGFEKLFF
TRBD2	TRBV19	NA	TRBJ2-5	TGTGCCAGTAGTATAGAGAGGGAGGGGAACGGAGAGACCCAGTACTTC	CASSIEREGNGETQYF
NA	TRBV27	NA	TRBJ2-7	TGTGCCAGCAGTTCCCGGACAGACCGCTACGAGCAGTACTTC	CASSSRTDRYEQYF
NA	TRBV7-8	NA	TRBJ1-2	TGTGCCAGCAGCTTAGTCAGCGCTTCTGATTATGGCTACACCTTC	CASSLVSASDYGYTF
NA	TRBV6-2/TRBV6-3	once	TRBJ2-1	TGTGCCAGCAGTTACGTGAACGGGTACAATGAGCAGTTCTTC	CASSYVNGYNEQFF
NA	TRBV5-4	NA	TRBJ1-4	TGTGCCAGCAGCCAGGAAGCAACTAATGAAAAACTGTTTTTT	CASSQEATNEKLFF
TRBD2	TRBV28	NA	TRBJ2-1	TGTGCCAGCAGTTCCTGGCTAGCGGGAGACTACAATGAGCAGTTCTTC	CASSSWLAGDYNEQFF
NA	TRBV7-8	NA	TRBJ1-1	TGTGCCAGCAGCCCCAGGGCAGGGCAGGTTGAAGCTTTCTTT	CASSPRAGQVEAFF
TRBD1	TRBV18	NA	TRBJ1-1	TGTGCCAGCTCACCAGGGACAGGGGGTTTCTCTGAAGCTTTCTTT	CASSPGTGGFSEAFF
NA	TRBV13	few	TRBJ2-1	TGTGCCAGCAGCCTAACTGCCGGAGCTCCTACCAATGAGCAGTTCTTC	CASSLTAGAPTNEQFF
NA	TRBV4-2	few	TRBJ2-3	TGTGCCAGCAGCCAAGAGGGGCCCCCGCGCACAGATACGCAGTATTTT	CASSQEGPPRTDTQYF
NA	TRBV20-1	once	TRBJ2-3	TGCAGTGGAGCAAGCACAGATACGCAGTATTTT	CSGASTDTQYF
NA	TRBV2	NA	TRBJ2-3	TGTGCCAGCAGTGAAAGCAGGGCCCAGGATACGCAGTATTTT	CASSESRAQDTQYF
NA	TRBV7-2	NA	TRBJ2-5	TGTGCCAGCAGCTTGTGGCAGAAGATACAAGAGACCCAGTACTTC	CASSLWQKIQETQYF
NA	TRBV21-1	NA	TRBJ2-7	TGTGCCAGCACTACGGGACTAGCCTCCTACGAGCAGTACTTC	CASTTGLASYEQYF
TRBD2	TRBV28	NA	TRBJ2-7	TGTGCCAGCAGTTTACTAGCGGGATTCGAGCAGTACTTC	CASSLLAGFEQYF
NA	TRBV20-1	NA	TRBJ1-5	TGCAGTGCTAGACCTCTCCAGCCCCAGCATTTT	CSARPLQPQHF
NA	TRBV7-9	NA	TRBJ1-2	TGTGCCAGCAGCTCCGTGGGGGCCTCTAACTATGGCTACACCTTC	CASSSVGASNYGYTF
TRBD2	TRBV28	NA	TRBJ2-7	TGTGCCAGCAGTTTCCTCCGGGGGGGGGTACTGAAACACGAGCAGTACTTC	CASSFLRGGVLKHEQYF
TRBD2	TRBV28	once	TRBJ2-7	TGTGCCAGCGCCACCCTTGCCAGCGGGAGGTCCTACGAGCAGTACTTC	CASATLASGRSYEQYF
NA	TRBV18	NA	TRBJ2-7	TGTGCCAGCTCACCGTCCGGAGAGGGCTACGAGCAGTACTTC	CASSPSGEGYEQYF
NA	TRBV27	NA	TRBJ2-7	TGTGCCAGCAGTTTCCGGACAGTGGGCTACGAGCAGTACTTC	CASSFRTVGYEQYF
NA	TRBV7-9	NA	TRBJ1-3	TGTGCCAGCGTTCTCCTCATGAGGGACACCATATATTTT	CASVLLMRDTIYF
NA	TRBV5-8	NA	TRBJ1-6	TGTGCCAGCAGCTTGGGTCTTTCGGGTCTCCCCCTCCACTTT	CASSLGLSGLPLHF
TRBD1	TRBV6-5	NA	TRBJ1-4	TGTGCCAGCAGGAAAGCCGGGACAGGGAATGAAAAACTGTTTTTT	CASRKAGTGNEKLFF
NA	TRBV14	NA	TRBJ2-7	TGTGCCAGCAGCCTCCGTCGGTCGGGAATGGGCGACGAGCAGTACTTC	CASSLRRSGMGDEQYF
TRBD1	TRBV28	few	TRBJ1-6	TGTGCCAGCAGTTTCGGACAGGCCTGGGATTCACCCCTCCACTTT	CASSFGQAWDSPLHF
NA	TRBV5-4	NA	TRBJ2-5	TGTGCCAGCAGGAAAGAGGGAGAGACCCAGTACTTC	CASRKEGETQYF
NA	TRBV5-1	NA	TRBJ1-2	TGCGCCAGCAGCCTGGGACCGCTAGTGCCGGGCTACACCTTC	CASSLGPLVPGYTF
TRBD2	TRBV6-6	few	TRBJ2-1	TGTGCCAGCAGTCGACTAGCGGGGGCACCCTACAATGAGCAGTTCTTC	CASSRLAGAPYNEQFF
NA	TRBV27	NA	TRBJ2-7	TGTGCCAGCAGTTGGGCAGGGGATGCCTACGAGCAGTACTTC	CASSWAGDAYEQYF
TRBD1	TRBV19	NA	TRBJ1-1	TGTGCCAGTAGTATTGATGCAGGGGGAATGAACACTGAAGCTTTCTTT	CASSIDAGGMNTEAFF
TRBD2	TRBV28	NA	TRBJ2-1	TGTGCCAGGGGGACTAGCGGGAGTGTACGGACGAGGAATGAGCAGTTCTTC	CARGTSGSVRTRNEQFF
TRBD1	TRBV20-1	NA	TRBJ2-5	TGCAGTGCTAGTGTAACGACAGGGCTGTACCAAGAGACCCAGTACTTC	CSASVTTGLYQETQYF
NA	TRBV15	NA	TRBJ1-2	TGTGCCACCAGCAGAGACGAGGGGGATGGTGGCTACACCTTC	CATSRDEGDGGYTF
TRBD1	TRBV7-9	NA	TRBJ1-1	TGTGCCAGCAGGAAAGGGACAGCTAACACTGAAGCTTTCTTT	CASRKGTANTEAFF
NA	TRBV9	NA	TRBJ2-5	TGTGCCAGCAGCGCACTAAGACAGGCAGGGGACCCACAGACCCAGTACTTC	CASSALRQAGDPQTQYF
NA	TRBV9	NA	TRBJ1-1	TGTGCCAGCAGCGCCCTGGGGGGGAACACTGAAGCTTTCTTT	CASSALGGNTEAFF
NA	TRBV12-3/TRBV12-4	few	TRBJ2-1	TGTGCCAGCAGTTTATTCGCCTCAGGGGAGCAGTTCTTC	CASSLFASGEQFF
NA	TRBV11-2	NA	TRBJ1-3	TGTGCCAGCAGCCGGTCGACTGGAAACACCATATATTTT	CASSRSTGNTIYF
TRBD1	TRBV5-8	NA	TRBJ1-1	TGTGCCAGCAGCTCGAAGGACAGGAGGAAGGGAGCTTTCTTT	CASSSKDRRKGAFF